These 27 T cell receptor beta chains originate from one sample sequenced in a study of shared clonotypes between healthy human individuals. Generated by immunoSEQ multiplex PCR, the TCRdb table keeps only in-frame clones and is missing some. The sample contains about 1.4 million clones, 95% to 97% of which appear only once. Sequencing was performed on naive CD4+ T cells sorted from blood. Sample subset: CD45RA+ positively selected. These TCRs come from a man between 25 and 39 years old in good health.

This chain links TRBV18 with TRBJ1-6; 9 bases are shared with TRBD1. With V trimmed by 4 bases and J by 8 bases, 3 bases remained unmatched. The CDR3 consists of 14 residues. Germline V CDR1 and CDR2: KGHSH, LQKENI. CDR3 amino acids: CASSQTGGDSPLHF. The CDR3 DNA follows: TGTGCCAGCTCACAGACAGGGGGAGATTCACCCCTCCACTTT.

The chain employs TRBV7-8 and TRBJ2-1, with TRBD2 matching 8 bases. Germline loops: CDR1 SGHVS, CDR2 FQNEAQ. J was trimmed by 5 bases and V by 2 bases; bases with no gene match: 8. This CDR3 comprises 16 residues. CDR3 amino acids: CASSLFVGTRNNEQFF. CDR3 coding DNA: TGTGCCAGCAGCTTATTTGTTGGGACTAGAAACAATGAGCAGTTCTTC.

V gene TRBV5-4 combines with J gene TRBJ2-1; TRBD2 matches 7 bases. Germline loops: CDR1 SGHNT, CDR2 YYREEE (reference sequence). The length of the CDR3 is 16 residues. V was clipped by 0 bases and J by 7 bases; unmatched bases: 10. CDR3 coding DNA: TGTGCCAGCAGCTTGGTGGGGGGAGGGCCCCAAAATGAGCAGTTCTTC. This codes for CASSLVGGGPQNEQFF.

The chain employs TRBV5-1 and TRBJ1-2, with 11 bases identical to TRBD1. The CDR3 covers 17 residues. Germline V gene lookup returns CDR1 SGHRS and CDR2 YFSETQ. The J segment lost 2 bases and the V segment lost 4 bases, leaving 10 bases of the junction unmatched. The CDR3 coding sequence is TGCGCCAGCAGCCAGAGCACCCGGACAGGGGGCAACTATGGCTACACCTTC. Its protein product is CASSQSTRTGGNYGYTF.

The rearrangement links TRBV10-3 to TRBJ1-2; the match to TRBD1 covers 11 bases. Germline values: CDR1 ENHRY, CDR2 SYGVKD. The CDR3 covers 13 residues. J gave up 5 bases and V 11 bases, and 7 bases lay outside the gene matches. For the CDR3, the DNA is TGTGCCGCCGGACAGGGGGCAGTTTATGGCTACACCTTC. Its protein is CAAGQGAVYGYTF.

The V and J genes are TRBV25-1 and TRBJ2-5; no firm D call. The CDR3 has 14 residues. V was clipped by 3 bases and J by 1 base, with 9 bases between them. Germline V gene sequence: CDR1 MGHDK, CDR2 SYGVNS. CDR3 region: CASSDSLLQETQYF. The CDR3 DNA reads as TGTGCCAGCAGTGACTCTCTACTCCAAGAGACCCAGTACTTC.

J is TRBJ2-7 and V is TRBV28; D tentatively reads TRBD1 or TRBD2 (7 bases each). CDR3 length: 13 residues. Trimming stripped 7 bases from V and 5 bases from J, with 15 bases between. CDR1 MDHEN and CDR2 SYDVKM come from the germline V gene. Here the CDR3 DNA reads TGTGCCAGCAACGTGGGAGGGGGCGACGAGCAGTACTTC. It is translated as CASNVGGGDEQYF.

The CDR3 region has the DNA TGTGCCAGCAGACCATGGGACAGGGGCATTCAGCCCCAGCATTTT. Its translation is CASRPWDRGIQPQHF. The chain uses TRBV28 and TRBJ1-5, with 10 bases aligning to TRBD1. V lost 6 bases, J lost 6 bases, and 8 bases stayed unmatched. The CDR3 runs to 15 residues. CDR1 and CDR2 (germline): MDHEN, SYDVKM.

The genes are TRBV5-5 and TRBJ2-7, with a possible D match to TRBD2 (6 bases). Germline CDR1 is SGHKS and CDR2 is YYEKEE (reference sequence). The CDR3 extends over 14 amino acids. Trimming took off 4 bases at V and 2 bases at J, with 13 bases between the two ends. The CDR3 spells CASSRSSGAYEQYF. The CDR3 nucleotides are TGTGCCAGCAGCAGAAGTAGCGGAGCCTACGAGCAGTACTTC.

V and J are TRBV28 and TRBJ2-1; D is ambiguous. This CDR3 contains 12 residues. Germline V lookup: CDR1 MDHEN, CDR2 SYDVKM. Trimming pared 6 bases from V and 7 bases from J, leaving 10 bases between. The CDR3 spells CASRPSRNEQFF. The CDR3 bases are TGTGCCAGCAGGCCTAGTCGGAATGAGCAGTTCTTC.

J is TRBJ2-4 and V is TRBV7-8; possibly TRBD2 for D (5 bases). Germline V lookup: CDR1 SGHVS, CDR2 FQNEAQ. The CDR3 covers 15 residues. The V and J ends lost 5 bases and 0 bases respectively, with 11 bases between them. The CDR3 loop is CASSPLRVAKNIQYF. The CDR3 coding sequence is TGTGCCAGCAGCCCCCTGCGGGTAGCCAAAAACATTCAGTACTTC.

This chain uses TRBV10-1 with TRBJ2-1, with TRBD2 identical over 8 bases. This CDR3 is built from 16 residues. Germline lookup yields CDR1 WNHNN and CDR2 SYGVQD (reference sequence). With 2 bases clipped from V and 2 bases from J, the junction kept 5 bases outside the gene matches. This CDR3 is CASSEDSGATYNEQFF. The CDR3 bases are TGCGCCAGCAGTGAGGATAGCGGGGCGACCTACAATGAGCAGTTCTTC.

This chain links TRBV11-2 with TRBJ2-7; 8 bases are a match to TRBD2. V was pared by 1 base and J by 2 bases, with 4 bases of the junction left unmatched. This CDR3 has 15 amino acids. Germline values: CDR1 SGHAT, CDR2 FQNNGV. The CDR3 sequence: CASSLVRAGAYEQYF. The CDR3 nucleotides are TGTGCCAGCAGCTTAGTACGAGCGGGAGCCTACGAGCAGTACTTC.

This clone is a singleton in its sample. The CDR3: CASSNRVQGYQETQYF. The CDR3 nucleotides read TGTGCCAGTAGTAACCGGGTCCAGGGGTACCAAGAGACCCAGTACTTC. J is TRBJ2-5 and V is TRBV19; possibly TRBD1 for D (6 bases). The CDR3 totals 16 residues. V lost 4 bases and J 0 bases, leaving 15 bases between the germline ends. Per the germline V gene, CDR1 is LNHDA and CDR2 is SQIVND (reference sequence).

For this clone: Other DNA variants within this sample encode the same CDR3. V and J are TRBV5-6 and TRBJ2-3; D is possibly TRBD2 (5 bases). The germline V and J ends were trimmed by 4 bases and 0 bases, with 9 bases remaining between them. The CDR3 runs to 14 residues. CDR1 and CDR2 (germline): SGHDT, YYEEEE. The CDR3 sequence is CASSPGLSTDTQYF. The CDR3 region has the DNA TGTGCCAGCAGCCCCGGACTTAGCACAGATACGCAGTATTTT.

Remarks on this clone: The junction differs from germline at one of its ends, possibly a read error. The V and J genes are TRBV19 and TRBJ2-1; the D gene is possibly TRBD2 (5 bases). This CDR3 is built from 15 residues. CDR1 is LNHDA, CDR2 SQIVND, per germline (reference sequence). The CDR3 region has the DNA TGTGCCAGTAGTCTAGAGGGCGGCTCCTACAATGAGCAGTTCTTC. It translates to CASSLEGGSYNEQFF.

The rearrangement joins TRBV9 to TRBJ2-1; maybe TRBD1 (7 bases). This CDR3 spans 15 amino acids. V was cut by 2 bases and J by 3 bases, with 12 bases left in between. The V gene's germline CDR1 is SGDLS and CDR2 YYNGEE. The CDR3 region has the DNA TGTGCCAGCAGCGTCAGGGGGGCCCGCTACAATGAGCAGTTCTTC. Protein product: CASSVRGARYNEQFF.

V and J are TRBV7-3 and TRBJ2-2; D is undetermined. This CDR3 spans 14 amino acids. The germline V gene encodes CDR1 SGHTA and CDR2 FQGTGA. V was trimmed by 1 base and J by 8 bases, leaving 11 bases between them. The CDR3 here is CASSLSPGAGELFF. The CDR3 DNA follows: TGTGCCAGCAGCTTAAGTCCGGGCGCGGGGGAGCTGTTTTTT. Looking up the rest from reference TRBV7-3 and TRBJ2-2 gives the full variable domain: GAGVSQTPSNKVTEKGKYVELRCDPISGHTALYWYRQSLGQGPEFLIYFQGTGAADDSGLPNDRFFAVRPEGSVSTLKIQRTERGDSAVYLCASSLSPGAGELFFGEGSRLTVL.

This sequence joins TRBV29-1 and TRBJ1-1, with a weak D call TRBD1 (5 bases). Trimming took 4 bases from V and 1 from J, leaving 13 bases between them. Germline V gene sequence: CDR1 SQVTM, CDR2 ANQGSEA. This CDR3 comprises 14 residues. This CDR3 is CSVAVRGRNTEAFF. In DNA, the CDR3 is TGCAGCGTTGCGGTGCGGGGACGGAACACTGAAGCTTTCTTT.

This chain uses TRBV11-2 with TRBJ2-7; 8 bases are shared with TRBD2. The CDR3 is made up of 19 amino acids. Germline V lookup: CDR1 SGHAT, CDR2 FQNNGV. The J segment lost 3 bases and the V segment lost 6 bases, leaving 22 bases of the junction unmatched. CDR3 in amino acids: CASSSERYGRGAGDYEQYF. Here the CDR3 DNA reads TGTGCCAGCAGTTCAGAAAGATACGGCCGAGGAGCGGGAGACTACGAGCAGTACTTC. Supplemented by reference TRBV11-2 and TRBJ2-7, the full variable domain reads EAGVAQSPRYKIIEKRQSVAFWCNPISGHATLYWYQQILGQGPKLLIQFQNNGVVDDSQLPKDRFSAERLKGVDSTLKIQPAKLEDSAVYLCASSSERYGRGAGDYEQYFGPGTRLTVT.

The J gene is TRBJ2-3, the V gene TRBV7-3; the match to TRBD2 covers 7 bases. Germline V CDR1 and CDR2: SGHTA, FQGTGA. After removal of 1 base from V and 5 bases from J, the junction contained 9 bases not matched to a gene. The CDR3 covers 16 residues. CDR3 bases: TGTGCCAGCAGCTTAATGATGGCGGGAGCAGGAGATACGCAGTATTTT. Its protein is CASSLMMAGAGDTQYF.

V is TRBV2 and J is TRBJ2-1; TRBD2 agrees at 11 bases. Germline loops: CDR1 SNHLY, CDR2 FYNNEI. Trimming removed 3 bases from V and 7 bases from J; junction bases left unmatched: 8. The CDR3 is 16 amino acids. The CDR3 nucleotides are TGTGCCAGCAGTGACATTAGCGGGAGGGCCAGGAATGAGCAGTTCTTC. The encoded protein is CASSDISGRARNEQFF. The entire variable domain, with the rest obtained from reference TRBV2 and TRBJ2-1, is as follows: EPEVTQTPSHQVTQMGQEVILRCVPISNHLYFYWYRQILGQKVEFLVSFYNNEISEKSEIFDDQFSVERPDGSNFTLKIRSTKLEDSAMYFCASSDISGRARNEQFFGPGTRLTVL.

This chain uses TRBV7-2 with TRBJ2-3, with 7 bases lining up with TRBD1. The CDR3 sequence is 14 residues long. V lost 5 bases to trimming and J lost 4 bases; unmatched junction nucleotides: 6. CDR1 SGHTA and CDR2 FQGNSA come from the germline V gene. CDR3 region: CASSTRTGADTQYF. For the CDR3, the DNA is TGTGCCAGCAGCACCAGGACAGGTGCAGATACGCAGTATTTT.

The genes are TRBV28 and TRBJ1-2; no reliable D call. This CDR3 spans 13 amino acids. Trimming shortened V by 3 bases and J by 4 bases, and 9 bases separated the two germline ends. From germline, CDR1 is MDHEN and CDR2 SYDVKM. The CDR3 spells CASSFRSGYGYTF. In nucleotides, the CDR3 is TGTGCCAGCAGTTTTCGATCCGGCTATGGCTACACCTTC.

The rearrangement links TRBV27 to TRBJ1-5; D is undetermined. CDR1 is MNHEY, CDR2 SMNVEV, per germline (reference sequence). The V and J ends lost 3 bases and 1 base respectively, with 19 bases between them. The CDR3 loop spans 18 amino acids. The CDR3 loop reads CASSFGIPTLESNQPQHF. CDR3 bases: TGTGCCAGCAGTTTCGGGATCCCGACGCTCGAAAGCAATCAGCCCCAGCATTTT.

In this sample, this clone turned up a few times. The chain carries TRBV7-8 and TRBJ2-4, with a weak D call TRBD1 (5 bases). The CDR3 is 13 amino acids. Germline V gene sequence: CDR1 SGHVS, CDR2 FQNEAQ. V was cut by 5 bases and J by 8 bases, with 13 bases left in between. The CDR3 spells CASSPKVRDIQYF. DNA of the CDR3: TGTGCCAGCAGCCCTAAGGTCAGGGACATTCAGTACTTC.

The V gene is TRBV5-1, the J gene TRBJ2-4; weak D call: TRBD1 (6 bases). Germline loops: CDR1 SGHRS, CDR2 YFSETQ. The CDR3 totals 15 residues. With 5 bases removed from V and 3 bases from J, the gap between germline ends came to 15 bases. The CDR3 bases are TGCGCCAGCAGACAAACAGGGTCTGACAAAAACATTCAGTACTTC. Its protein is CASRQTGSDKNIQYF.